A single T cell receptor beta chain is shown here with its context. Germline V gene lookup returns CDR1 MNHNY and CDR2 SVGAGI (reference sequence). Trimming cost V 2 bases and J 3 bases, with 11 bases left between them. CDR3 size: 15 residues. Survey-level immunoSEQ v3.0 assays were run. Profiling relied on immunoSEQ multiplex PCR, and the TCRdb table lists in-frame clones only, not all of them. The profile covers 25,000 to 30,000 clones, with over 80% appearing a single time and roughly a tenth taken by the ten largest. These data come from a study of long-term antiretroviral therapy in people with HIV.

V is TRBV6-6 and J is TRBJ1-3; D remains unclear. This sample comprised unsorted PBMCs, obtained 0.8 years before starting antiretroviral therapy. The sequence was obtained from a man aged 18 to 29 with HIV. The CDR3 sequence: CASSYRQPLGNTIYF. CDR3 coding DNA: TGTGCCAGCAGTTACCGGCAGCCTCTTGGAAACACCATATATTTT.